This T cell receptor beta chain was identified during a study of cytomegalovirus exposure and HLA in healthy donors (dated by TCRdb to 2015 to 2018). For the study in its entirety: An earlier analysis of 587 of the donors reported under 300 Gb of sequence data and 95 million to 140 million unique TCR beta sequences obtained from roughly 180 million T cells. About 280 gigabases of sequencing data and 70 million to 95 million unique TCR sequences made up an early release that covered around 640 HLA-typed donors. The genetic ancestry cluster associated with self-reported Caucasian donors included around 76% of the approximately 430 genotyped donors. The study was designed to test whether signatures of past pathogen exposure could be identified by cataloging public T cell receptors. Using immunosequencing, the study profiled T cell repertoires from 640 or so subjects and related those repertoires to cytomegalovirus serostatus. Along with the approximately 600-subject first cohort, a separate validation cohort of 120 different subjects was used. To predict cytomegalovirus infection status, the study brought together high-throughput TCR immunosequencing, statistical association of individual TCRs with disease status, and machine learning. In a later analysis, previously published TCR beta repertoires from about 670 donors were re-analyzed and high-resolution HLA genotyping was added so that TCR occurrence patterns could be studied. The later analysis used no new phenotypic data to find candidate immune exposures, relying instead on TCR beta sequences and their occurrence across donors. In an earlier analysis of roughly 600 of the donors, high-throughput TCR beta sequencing was used to judge whether each TCR beta V gene segment behaved as functional or pseudogenic. Alongside the repertoire data, information on donor age, sex, ethnicity and CMV serostatus was compiled. Genome-wide SNP genotypes for about 65% of the roughly 670 donors were used in a later genetic analysis, which treated that subset as a discovery cohort. All discovery cohort repertoires had been generated on a single sequencing platform. HLA typing included class I and class II loci at four-digit resolution. The number of donors typed differed by locus, with roughly 629-640 for A, B, C, DRB1 and DQB1, more than 500 for DQA1, nearly 610 for DPA1, and some 440 for DPB1. Four or five DR-DQ haplotypes were handled as single units for association and clustering, since linkage in the cohort was strong. Among almost 400 genotyped donors of the cohort, an average of approximately 250,000 unique TCR beta nucleotide sequences were sequenced per donor, roughly a sixth of them non-productive. Results and caveats for the whole study, not just this receptor: It was suggested by the authors that the approach could potentially be generalized to other disease states and immunological phenotypes. A later genetic analysis associated a missense DCLRE1C variant with V-gene and J-gene trimming of TCR beta chains, and an independent cohort replicated the association. HLA typing was unavailable for some donors at each locus, so association tests used only the typed subset. A group of highly shared sequence variants was considered likely to be a technical artifact of the sequencing pipeline. A further reported finding was that TCR beta sequences accurately predicted the HLA-A and HLA-B alleles for most subjects in the first cohort. In a later analysis, several top co-occurrence clusters were reported to appear linked to parvovirus B19, influenza, CMV and Epstein-Barr virus. In vitro tests confirmed that a few of the cytomegalovirus-associated TCR beta chains recognize cytomegalovirus antigens. An earlier analysis of some 560 of the donors showed that most TCR beta V segments appeared in productive rearrangements either about 87% or about 30% of the time, which broadly matched IMGT annotations. In a later analysis, most CMV-associated TCR beta chains were found to appear HLA-restricted, with HLA associations seemingly driven largely by CMV exposure. The classifier was reported to diagnose cytomegalovirus status with high specificity and sensitivity in both the original cohort and the validation cohort. The cohort was sequenced for TCR beta chains only, and without alpha or paired-chain data the features that could be detected were limited. According to a later genetic analysis, donors in an Asian-associated ancestry cluster had fewer N-insertions in productive TCRs than the roughly 700-donor mean. Assigning TCR associations to individual alleles was difficult when HLA alleles, especially DR and DQ, strongly co-occurred. In a later analysis, HLA-associated TCR beta chains were found to be more clonally expanded and to have lower generation probabilities than equally common non-associated chains. While some public TCRs were present in many individuals, most TCR sequences turned up only very rarely across donors. According to a later analysis, TCR association rates differed among HLA loci, with DRB1 alleles showing the most associated TCRs and HLA-C alleles showing the fewest. Correlated functional status among segregating V segments might be attributable to linkage disequilibrium, but an unknown experimental factor could not be ruled out. Immune exposure information for the cohort was limited to CMV serostatus. The presence/absence analyses assumed that sequencing depth was roughly uniform across donors, and that assumption may not be true. In the study, around 150 TCR beta chains were listed as associated with cytomegalovirus. Roughly 17 rarely observed V segments, including chromosome 9 orphons, were excluded from the earlier analysis of a few hundred of the donors because counts were too low. At a false discovery rate of 0.05, a later analysis linked fewer than 20,000 TCR beta sequences to specific HLA alleles.

Turning to this clone: This receptor's antigen is unknown.

Libraries were built with the immunoSEQ multiplex PCR assay. For the multiplex PCR, a mixture combining 60 forward primers for TCR Vbeta segments and 13 reverse primers for TCR Jbeta segments was used. The CDR3 region of rearranged TCR beta genes was amplified from genomic DNA with a multiplex PCR assay. The amplified TCR beta libraries were sequenced on the Illumina HiSeq System as 87-base-pair reads. For the original study's pipeline: A later analysis tallied around 80 million unique TCR beta chains across the 660 or so repertoires, and some 12 million of those chains were shared by two or more donors. A nearest-neighbor algorithm error-corrected the raw reads and collapsed the reads into unique sequences, merging closely related sequences to remove PCR and sequencing errors. Alignment of CDR3 sequences to IMGT reference sequences was used to assign V, D and J gene segments. For a sequence to be retained, at least a six-nucleotide match to both a V gene segment and a J gene segment was required. A rearrangement counted as productive if the CDR3 had no stop codons and remained in frame with V and J, and every other rearrangement counted as non-productive. Following IMGT convention, CDR3 was defined as the stretch from the second conserved V-encoded cysteine to the conserved J-encoded phenylalanine. The earlier analysis of 500 to 650 of the donors excluded any sequence lacking an unambiguous match to a single V gene segment. An earlier analysis of over 450 of the donors classified V segments as functional when productive rearrangements were above 56.7% and as segregating when the standard deviation between donors was above 5%. A statistical classification framework was built to diagnose cytomegalovirus status from the catalog of TCR beta chain sequences. In a later analysis, V and J genes were assigned by comparing TCR nucleotide sequences against IMGT/GENE-DB human TR gene sequences. In a later analysis, CDR3 sequences and most-parsimonious VDJ recombination scenarios were assigned using the TCRdist pipeline. In a later analysis, every TCR beta chain was defined by the combination of its CDR3 amino acid sequence and its V-gene family, and reads without a unique V-gene family were dropped. In a later analysis, 500 to 700 highly shared, low-generation-probability nucleotide sequences were removed to address suspected cross-contamination and a sequencing artifact. In a later analysis, a clonal expansion index was calculated for each public chain from normalized within-repertoire ranks of inferred template counts. Generation probabilities in a later analysis came from a VDJ recombination model fitted to out-of-frame rearrangements, and those results were checked against IGoR. In a later analysis, TCR-TCR, TCR-HLA and TCR-CMV co-occurrence was scored with hypergeometric tests, and a repertoire-size bias correction was applied to TCR pairs. In a later analysis, false discovery rates were estimated by permuting HLA or CMV assignments 20 times. A later analysis grouped co-occurring TCRs with DBSCAN, adding TCRdist sequence similarity when clustering within HLA-allele-positive subsets. For co-occurrence clustering, repertoires with fewer than 30,000 or more than 120,000 public chains were excluded, along with four to six repertoires with anomalous nucleotide sharing. In its TCRdb copy, this immuneACCESS table keeps in-frame sequences only and misses some clones. Where compared with another copy, unresolved V genes explain less than half of these, and the others have no known cause. The DNA was the basis for D and trimming; V, J and clone size are from that table. The data table for this sample lists fewer than 85,000 clones. The top ten clonotypes cover 4% to 5.5% of the sample.

The cohort was made up of 666 healthy bone marrow donors. At the time of sampling, all cohort members were nominally healthy, though unrecorded immune exposures were likely present. The donor tested CMV seropositive and was one of the 289 seropositive cohort members. Each donor provided a peripheral blood sample, and peripheral blood mononuclear cells were used for TCR beta sequencing. The Qiagen DNeasy Blood Extraction Kit was used to extract genomic DNA from the blood cell samples. The specimen sequenced was PBMCs. This clonotype was obtained from a woman aged 40 to 50 in good health and CMV-seropositive.

The CDR3 in this case is CASSQGQGKQPQHF. The nucleotide sequence is TGTGCCAGCAGCCAAGGACAGGGAAAGCAGCCCCAGCATTTT. The sequence links TRBV7-8 to TRBJ1-5; the central 8 bases match TRBD1. The CDR3 spans 14 residues, from the cysteine through the phenylalanine. Of all the DNA, just the CDR3 is kept, 42 bases in frame from base 1. V is trimmed back by 5 bases and J by 7 bases, and the junction contains 7 bases that no gene match accounts for. According to the germline V gene, CDR1 reads SGHVS and CDR2 reads FQNEAQ.